This is a list of T cell receptor beta chains from one sample in a study of T cell responses to AZD1222 COVID-19 vaccine. Produced via immunoSEQ multiplex PCR; TCRdb's table is partial and in-frame only. The table records tens of thousands of clones, around 85% of them present only once. Sequencing used peripheral blood, obtained 28 days after the second AZD1222 dose. The origin of the receptors is an adult who received the AZD1222 COVID-19 vaccine. CDR3s include the opening cysteine and the closing phenylalanine or tryptophan. D genes are given only for firm matches. Expanded clones get a size class; other rows say once, few or many, or leave the size out.

D,V,J,size,DNA,CDR3
NA,TRBV20-1,TRBJ2-7,NA,TGCAGTGCTAGTCGGGAGTTCCACGAGCAGTACTTC,CSASREFHEQYF
TRBD1,TRBV28,TRBJ1-3,NA,TGTGCCAGCACCGGACAGGGACTTGGAAACACCATATATTTT,CASTGQGLGNTIYF
TRBD1,TRBV24-1,TRBJ1-1,NA,TGTGCCACCTCTAGGACAGGATTAGACACTGAAGCTTTCTTT,CATSRTGLDTEAFF
NA,TRBV4-3,TRBJ1-2,NA,TGCGCCAGCAGCCCAGAGCATCGGGACCCCGATGGCTACACCTTC,CASSPEHRDPDGYTF
NA,TRBV15,TRBJ1-5,NA,TGTGCCACCAGCAGAGGACGAGATAGACAGATTAGCAATCAGCCCCAGCATTTT,CATSRGRDRQISNQPQHF
NA,TRBV7-8,TRBJ1-3,once,TGTGCCAGCAGCTTGACGGACGGCTCTGGAAACACCATATATTTT,CASSLTDGSGNTIYF
NA,TRBV3-1/TRBV3-2,TRBJ1-3,NA,TGTGCCAGCAGCCAAGGGGGCTCTGGAAACACCATATATTTT,CASSQGGSGNTIYF
NA,TRBV14,TRBJ2-3,NA,TGTGCCAGCAGCCAAAATGAGGGAGATACGCAGTATTTT,CASSQNEGDTQYF
NA,TRBV12-3/TRBV12-4,TRBJ1-6,NA,TGTGCCACCAATATGAATAATTCACCCCTCCACTTT,CATNMNNSPLHF
TRBD2,TRBV7-9,TRBJ2-3,NA,TGTGCCAGCCTGCCGGGGGGAACAGATACGCAGTATTTT,CASLPGGTDTQYF
NA,TRBV3-1/TRBV3-2,TRBJ2-3,NA,TGTGCCAGCAGCCTAGGAGATACGCAGTATTTT,CASSLGDTQYF
NA,TRBV4-1,TRBJ1-1,NA,TGCGCCAGCAGCCAAGGACATGGGGAGTCGAACACTGAAGCTTTCTTT,CASSQGHGESNTEAFF
NA,TRBV3-1/TRBV3-2,TRBJ2-5,NA,TGTGCCAGCAGCCAAACTGAGACCCAGTACTTC,CASSQTETQYF
TRBD1,TRBV7-2,TRBJ2-7,NA,TGTGCCAGCAGCTTTCAACAGGGGGGCTACGAGCAGTACTTC,CASSFQQGGYEQYF
NA,TRBV28,TRBJ1-5,NA,TGTGCCAGCGGGTGGGGCAATCAGCCCCAGCATTTT,CASGWGNQPQHF
TRBD2,TRBV7-8,TRBJ2-5,NA,TGTGCCAGCAGCTTGGGGCTTGCGGGGGGTAGAGAGACCCAGTACTTC,CASSLGLAGGRETQYF
NA,TRBV24-1,TRBJ1-1,NA,TGTGCCATCGCGGACGGCATGAACACTGAAGCTTTCTTT,CAIADGMNTEAFF
TRBD1,TRBV19,TRBJ1-2,NA,TGTGCCAGCCTAACAGGGGGAAGAAACTATGGCTACACCTTC,CASLTGGRNYGYTF
NA,TRBV18,TRBJ2-3,NA,TGTGCCAGCTCACCACTAGCAAACAGCCCAGATACGCAGTATTTT,CASSPLANSPDTQYF
TRBD2,TRBV7-2,TRBJ2-3,NA,TGTGCCAGCAGCCAAGCGGGATTCACAGATACGCAGTATTTT,CASSQAGFTDTQYF
NA,TRBV7-2,TRBJ1-1,NA,TGTGCCAGCAGAGAGACAGTGAACACTGAAGCTTTCTTT,CASRETVNTEAFF
NA,TRBV5-4,TRBJ1-3,NA,TGTGCCAGCAGCTTGAGGGGCGCGGAAGGAAACACCATATATTTT,CASSLRGAEGNTIYF
TRBD1,TRBV19,TRBJ2-6,once,TGTGCCAGTAGTCGGGGACAGGTGAGCCCTGGGGCCAACGTCCTGACTTTC,CASSRGQVSPGANVLTF
NA,TRBV5-6,TRBJ2-2,NA,TGTGCCAGCCAAGAGCGGCGGACCCAGTTCAATGGCGGGGAGCTGTTTTTT,CASQERRTQFNGGELFF
NA,TRBV2,TRBJ1-5,NA,TGTGCCAGCAGGGTTATGGGGGGCAATCAGCCCCAGCATTTT,CASRVMGGNQPQHF
NA,TRBV3-1/TRBV3-2,TRBJ1-1,NA,TGTGCCAGCAGCCAAGGACAGCCAACTGAAGCTTTCTTT,CASSQGQPTEAFF
NA,TRBV6-2/TRBV6-3,TRBJ2-7,NA,TGTGCCAGCAGTCCCCCCCTGGGACTCTTCTCCTACGAGCAGTACTTC,CASSPPLGLFSYEQYF
NA,TRBV27,TRBJ1-5,NA,TGTGCCAGCAGTTTTGGAGGAATGGGTCAGCCCCAGCATTTT,CASSFGGMGQPQHF
NA,TRBV7-9,TRBJ1-1,NA,TGTGCCAGCAGCCTACCCGACAGCGCTGAAGCTTTCTTT,CASSLPDSAEAFF
NA,TRBV20-1,TRBJ1-1,NA,TGCAGTGCTAGTTCCCAGCCTGAAGCTTTCTTT,CSASSQPEAFF
TRBD1,TRBV7-9,TRBJ1-1,NA,TGTGCCAGCAGCGCCCGACAGGGGGTGGTAAACACTGAAGCTTTCTTT,CASSARQGVVNTEAFF
TRBD2,TRBV12-5,TRBJ2-7,NA,TGTGCTAGTGCCCTAAGAGCGGGAGCTCCTTACGAGCAGTACTTC,CASALRAGAPYEQYF
TRBD2,TRBV6-4,TRBJ2-3,NA,TGTGCCAGCAGTGACTCTTCTAGCGGGACAGATACGCAGTATTTT,CASSDSSSGTDTQYF
TRBD2,TRBV6-2/TRBV6-3,TRBJ2-1,NA,TGTGCCAGCAGTGCACTAGCGGGGGGGGTATACAATGAGCAGTTCTTC,CASSALAGGVYNEQFF
NA,TRBV5-6,TRBJ2-1,NA,TGTGCCAGCAGCTCCCAGACTCATGAGCAGTTCTTC,CASSSQTHEQFF
NA,TRBV11-2,TRBJ1-2,NA,TGTGCCAGCAGCCAGAATCAGTTGGGAGGCTACACCTTC,CASSQNQLGGYTF
TRBD2,TRBV3-1/TRBV3-2,TRBJ2-3,NA,TGTGCCAGCAGAGCGGGGGGGCAAACGCAGTATTTT,CASRAGGQTQYF
TRBD2,TRBV4-3,TRBJ2-1,NA,TGCGCCAGCAGCCAGACTAGCGGGAGGGCCGATGAGCAGTTCTTC,CASSQTSGRADEQFF
TRBD1,TRBV24-1,TRBJ1-1,NA,TGTGCCACCAGTGAAGGGGGCAGGAACACTGAAGCTTTCTTT,CATSEGGRNTEAFF
TRBD1,TRBV9,TRBJ1-6,once,TGTGCCAGCAGCGCCCGGGACAGTAATTCACCCCTCCACTTT,CASSARDSNSPLHF
NA,TRBV11-2,TRBJ1-4,NA,TGTGCCAGCAGCTTAGAAGGGGCCAGAGGGCTGTTTTTT,CASSLEGARGLFF
NA,TRBV30,TRBJ1-2,NA,TGTGCCTGGAGTAAGGCGGCTGGTGGCTACACCTTC,CAWSKAAGGYTF
TRBD1,TRBV19,TRBJ1-5,NA,TGTGCCAGTAGTATTAGAGGGACAGGTCATCAGCCCCAGCATTTT,CASSIRGTGHQPQHF
NA,TRBV6-1,TRBJ2-7,NA,TGTGCCAGCAGTGAATCCCGACCAAGATACGAGCAGTACTTC,CASSESRPRYEQYF
TRBD2,TRBV6-2/TRBV6-3,TRBJ2-1,NA,TGTGCCAGCAGTTACGGGACTAGCGGGATTTACAATGAGCAGTTCTTC,CASSYGTSGIYNEQFF
NA,TRBV27,TRBJ2-2,NA,TGTGCCAGCAGTTTATCAGTTGATGGGGCCGGGGAGCTGTTTTTT,CASSLSVDGAGELFF
NA,TRBV7-2,TRBJ2-1,NA,TGTGCCAGCAGCTTAGTCGCGGCCCCTTTCTCCTACAATGAGCAGTTCTTC,CASSLVAAPFSYNEQFF
NA,TRBV7-9,TRBJ1-6,NA,TGTGCCAGCAGCTCGACAGAGAATAATTCACCCCTCCACTTT,CASSSTENNSPLHF
NA,TRBV27,TRBJ1-2,NA,TGTGCCAGCAGTTACACAGGGTCGAATGGCTACACCTTC,CASSYTGSNGYTF